This is a list of T cell receptor beta chains from one sample in a study of T-cell reconstitution after alpha-beta-depleted transplantation in children. Via MiXCR, TCRdb re-called the PCR reads, giving one row per CDR3 protein. The data contain 600,000 to 700,000 distinct CDR3 sequences, under 15% of them singletons. The material was PBMCs, obtained before TCRalphabeta/CD19-depleted stem cell transplant. Receptor source: a girl aged 2 to 10 with congenital amegakaryocytic thrombocytopenia, due to receive a stem cell transplant. Both conserved end residues are part of each CDR3. Fields, in order: V gene, clone size, D gene, J gene, CDR3 DNA, CDR3 protein. The D gene is left open where the match is weak. Clone size is given for some rows only: seen once, a few or many times, or a class if the clone is expanded.

TRBV20-1	many	-	TRBJ2-1	TGCAGTGCTAGTCGTTTGCGGGTAACAGCAATTGAGCAGTTCTTC	CSASRLRVTAIEQFF
TRBV27	many	TRBD2	TRBJ2-1	TGTGCCAGCAGTTTACGGACTAGCGGAGTGGGTGAGCAGTTCTTC	CASSLRTSGVGEQFF
TRBV10-3	many	TRBD1	TRBJ2-7	TGTGCCATCAGTGATTCGACAGGGCCCTACGAGCAGTACTTC	CAISDSTGPYEQYF
TRBV20-1	-	TRBD2	TRBJ2-1	TGCAGTGTTTCCGGACTAGTCTCCTACAATGAGCAGTTCTTC	CSVSGLVSYNEQFF
TRBV7-3	-	TRBD2	TRBJ2-3	TGTGCCAGCAGCTCTAAGACTAGCGGGAGGGCCGGAGAGGACACAGATACGCAGTATTTT	CASSSKTSGRAGEDTDTQYF
TRBV11-2	-	TRBD2	TRBJ2-2	TGTGCCAGCAGCTTAGGGCTAGCGGGATACACCGGGGAGCTGTTTTTT	CASSLGLAGYTGELFF
TRBV2	-	-	TRBJ2-7	TGTGCCAGCAGTGAAGGCGGGACAGACGCCTACGAGCAGTACTTC	CASSEGGTDAYEQYF
TRBV12-3/TRBV12-4	many	-	TRBJ1-2	TGTGCCATCGTTGGGGGATATGGCTACACCTTC	CAIVGGYGYTF
TRBV27	many	-	TRBJ2-2	TGTGCCAGCAGAACCGGGACCTCCGGGGTCCCCGGGGAGCTGTTTTTT	CASRTGTSGVPGELFF
TRBV28	many	-	TRBJ2-3	TGTGCCAGCAGTTCGCCGAACACCCCTTTCCCTAGCACAGATACGCAGTATTTT	CASSSPNTPFPSTDTQYF
TRBV5-1	-	TRBD2	TRBJ2-1	TGCGCCAGCAGCCGCGCTAGCGGCTTATTAAGGGGTGAGCAGTTCTTC	CASSRASGLLRGEQFF